This T cell receptor beta chain was observed in a study of T cells in tumors after PD-1 blockade. Across the whole study: Peripheral blood samples averaged approximately 37,000 unique clonotypes and about 120,000 templates.

Germline V gene data show CDR1 as KGHDR and CDR2 as SFDVKD. This CDR3 contains 13 residues. Trimming left V 9 bases short and J 1 base short, with 11 bases between. The protocol was immunoSEQ multiplex PCR, while the TCRdb copy is restricted to in-frame clones and leaves out a portion. This sample yields approximately 48,000 clones, of which 81% are seen a single time; 4% to 5% belongs to the top ten. Genomic DNA template from tumor biopsies or peripheral blood, about 616 ng to 6,500 ng input. The source of this sequence is a human donor with basal cell carcinoma. This specimen consisted of PBMCs, obtained before anti-PD-1 treatment. V gene TRBV24-1 combines with J gene TRBJ1-1; TRBD1 might be the D (5 bases). CDR3 sequence (DNA): TGTGCCACCCAGGGAAGGAAGAACACTGAAGCTTTCTTT. Protein: CATQGRKNTEAFF.